A selection of T cell receptor beta chains follows, all from one sample in a study of regulatory T cells in long-lasting Graves disease. From the multiplex PCR reads, TCRdb called clonotypes with MiXCR, one entry per CDR3 protein. The table shows under 500,000 distinct CDR3 sequences, with roughly 15% occurring only once. This sample also appeared in a second study, on T cells in Graves' hyperthyroidism and ophthalmopathy.

Sequenced here: peripheral blood mononuclear cells (PBMCs), sampled at new diagnosis, from a patient treated with antithyroid drugs. Receptor source: a woman in her twenties or thirties with Graves disease. CDR3s include the opening cysteine and the closing phenylalanine or tryptophan. D genes are given only for firm matches. Expanded clones get a size class; other rows say once, few or many, or leave the size out.

TRBV12-5	TRBJ2-5	few	.	CASGLGGLTETQYF	TGTGCTAGTGGTTTGGGCGGACTAACAGAGACCCAGTACTTC
TRBV29-1	TRBJ2-1	many	TRBD2	CSVTFQVTSGMYNEQFF	TGCAGCGTTACCTTCCAGGTGACTAGCGGGATGTACAATGAGCAGTTCTTC
TRBV20-1	TRBJ2-7	many	TRBD2	CSASTWTSGSGPSYEQYF	TGCAGTGCTTCGACCTGGACTAGCGGGAGCGGACCCTCCTACGAGCAGTACTTC
TRBV11-2	TRBJ2-2	.	.	CASSSRNIPAGELFF	TGTGCCAGCAGTTCTAGGAACATCCCAGCCGGGGAGCTGTTTTTT
TRBV11-2	TRBJ2-7	many	.	CASSLDRATAWGQYF	TGTGCCAGCAGCTTAGATCGAGCGACTGCCTGGGGGCAGTACTTC
TRBV9	TRBJ2-1	few	.	CASSVGGSGISLYNEQFF	TGTGCCAGCAGCGTAGGGGGTAGCGGCATCTCCTTATACAATGAGCAGTTCTTC
TRBV25-1	TRBJ2-1	few	.	CASSDPGPQSSYNEQFF	TGTGCCAGCAGTGACCCGGGACCGCAAAGCTCCTACAATGAGCAGTTCTTC
TRBV18	TRBJ2-1	many	.	CASSPNEEQFF	TGTGCCAGCTCACCCAATGAAGAGCAGTTCTTC
TRBV5-1	TRBJ2-1	many	TRBD2	CASSLAQTSGSDNEQFF	TGCGCCAGCAGCTTGGCCCAGACTAGCGGGAGCGACAATGAGCAGTTCTTC
TRBV7-2	TRBJ1-1	many	.	CASSRPPSMNTEAFF	TGTGCCAGCAGCCGGCCGCCCAGCATGAACACTGAAGCTTTCTTT